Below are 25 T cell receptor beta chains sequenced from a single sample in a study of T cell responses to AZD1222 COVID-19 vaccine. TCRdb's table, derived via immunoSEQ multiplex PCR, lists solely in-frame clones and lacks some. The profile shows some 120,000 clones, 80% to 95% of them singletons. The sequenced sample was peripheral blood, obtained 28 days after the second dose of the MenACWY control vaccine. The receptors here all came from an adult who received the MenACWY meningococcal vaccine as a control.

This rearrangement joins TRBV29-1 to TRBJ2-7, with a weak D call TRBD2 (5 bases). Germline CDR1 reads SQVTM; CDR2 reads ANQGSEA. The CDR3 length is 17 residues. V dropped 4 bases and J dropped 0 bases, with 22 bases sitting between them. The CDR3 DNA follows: TGCAGCGTTGGGGGTTCGAGCGGCGAAATGTTCTCCTACGAGCAGTACTTC. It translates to CSVGGSSGEMFSYEQYF.

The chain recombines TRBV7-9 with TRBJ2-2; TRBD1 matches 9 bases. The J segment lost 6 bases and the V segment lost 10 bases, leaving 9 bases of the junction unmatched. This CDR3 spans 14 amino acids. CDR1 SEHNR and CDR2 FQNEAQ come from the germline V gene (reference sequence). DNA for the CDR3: TGTGCCACCCCCGGGACAGGGACCTCCGGGGAGCTGTTTTTT. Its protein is CATPGTGTSGELFF.

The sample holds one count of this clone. CDR3 amino acids: CASSPMTATEAFF. The CDR3 DNA sequence: TGTGCCAGCAGCCCTATGACAGCAACTGAAGCTTTCTTT. The rearrangement uses TRBV3-1 (or the pseudogene TRBV3-2) and TRBJ1-1, with a weak D call TRBD1 (5 bases). Germline lookup yields CDR1 LGHDT and CDR2 YNNKEL (reference sequence). Trimming removed 4 bases from V and 5 bases from J, with 11 bases in between. The CDR3 runs 13 residues.

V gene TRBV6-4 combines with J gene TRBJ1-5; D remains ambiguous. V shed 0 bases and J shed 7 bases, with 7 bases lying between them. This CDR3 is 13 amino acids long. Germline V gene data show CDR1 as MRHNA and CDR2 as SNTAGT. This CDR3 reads CASSDSDGQPQHF. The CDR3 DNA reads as TGTGCCAGCAGTGACTCGGACGGGCAGCCCCAGCATTTT.

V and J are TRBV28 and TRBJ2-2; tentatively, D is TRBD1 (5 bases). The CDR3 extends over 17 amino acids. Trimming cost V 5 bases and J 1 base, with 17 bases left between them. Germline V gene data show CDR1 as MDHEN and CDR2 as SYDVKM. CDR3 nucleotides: TGTGCCAGCAGTCGCCCGTTGGGGCCGAGGAACACCGGGGAGCTGTTTTTT. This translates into CASSRPLGPRNTGELFF.

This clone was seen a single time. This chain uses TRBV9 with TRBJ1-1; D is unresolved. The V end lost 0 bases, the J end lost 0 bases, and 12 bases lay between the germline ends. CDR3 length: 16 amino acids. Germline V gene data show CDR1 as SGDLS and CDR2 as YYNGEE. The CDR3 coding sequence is TGTGCCAGCAGCGTAGTCCCGGTCAGTATGAACACTGAAGCTTTCTTT. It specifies CASSVVPVSMNTEAFF.

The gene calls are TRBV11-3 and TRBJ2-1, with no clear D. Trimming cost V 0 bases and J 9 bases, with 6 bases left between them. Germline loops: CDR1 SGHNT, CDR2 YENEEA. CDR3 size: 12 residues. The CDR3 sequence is CASSLDPSEQFF. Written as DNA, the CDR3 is TGTGCCAGCAGCTTAGACCCCAGTGAGCAGTTCTTC.

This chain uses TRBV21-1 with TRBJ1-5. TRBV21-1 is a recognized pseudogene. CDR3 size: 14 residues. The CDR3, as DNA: TGTGCCAGCAGCAAAGAGGGAGGCGGTCAGCCCCAGCATTTT. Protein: CASSKEGGGQPQHF.

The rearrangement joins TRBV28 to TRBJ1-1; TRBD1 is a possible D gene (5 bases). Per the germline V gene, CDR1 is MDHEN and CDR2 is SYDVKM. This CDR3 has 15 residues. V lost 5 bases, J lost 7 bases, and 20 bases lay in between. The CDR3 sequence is CASSQTGRRSGEAFF. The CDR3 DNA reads TGTGCCAGCAGTCAAACGGGACGTCGGAGCGGTGAAGCTTTCTTT.

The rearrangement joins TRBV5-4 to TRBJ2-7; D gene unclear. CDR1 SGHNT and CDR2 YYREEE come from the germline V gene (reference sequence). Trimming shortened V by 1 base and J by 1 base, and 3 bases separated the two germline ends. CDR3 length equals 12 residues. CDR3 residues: CASSLMSYEQYF. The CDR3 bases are TGTGCCAGCAGCTTGATGTCCTACGAGCAGTACTTC.

DNA of the CDR3: TGTGCCAGCTCACTGACAGCTGAAGCTTTCTTT. This encodes CASSLTAEAFF. The rearrangement links TRBV18 to TRBJ1-1, with D possibly matching TRBD1 (5 bases). CDR1 and CDR2 from the germline V gene are KGHSH and LQKENI. V was cut by 4 bases and J by 6 bases, with 6 bases left in between. This CDR3 has 11 amino acids.

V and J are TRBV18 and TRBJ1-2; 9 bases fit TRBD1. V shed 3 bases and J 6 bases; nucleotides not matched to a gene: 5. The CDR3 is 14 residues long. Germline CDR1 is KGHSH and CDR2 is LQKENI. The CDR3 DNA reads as TGTGCCAGCTCACCGCGACAGGGGGGAGATGGCTACACCTTC. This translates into CASSPRQGGDGYTF.

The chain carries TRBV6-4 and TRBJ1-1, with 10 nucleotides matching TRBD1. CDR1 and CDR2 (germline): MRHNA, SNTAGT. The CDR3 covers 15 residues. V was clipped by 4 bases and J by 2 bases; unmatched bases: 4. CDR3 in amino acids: CASSARDRGNTEAFF. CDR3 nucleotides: TGTGCCAGCAGTGCCCGGGACAGGGGAAACACTGAAGCTTTCTTT.

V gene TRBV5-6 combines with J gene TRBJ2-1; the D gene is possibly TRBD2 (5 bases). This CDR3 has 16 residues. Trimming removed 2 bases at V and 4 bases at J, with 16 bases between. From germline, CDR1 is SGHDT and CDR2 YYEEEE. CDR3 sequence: CASSFQALAAYNEQFF. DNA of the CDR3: TGTGCCAGCAGCTTTCAGGCCCTAGCAGCTTACAATGAGCAGTTCTTC.

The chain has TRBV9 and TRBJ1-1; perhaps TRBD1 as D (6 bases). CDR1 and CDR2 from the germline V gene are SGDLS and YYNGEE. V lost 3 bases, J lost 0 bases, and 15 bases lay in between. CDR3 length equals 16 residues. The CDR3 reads CASSASPGQMNTEAFF. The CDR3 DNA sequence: TGTGCCAGCAGCGCAAGCCCCGGACAGATGAACACTGAAGCTTTCTTT.

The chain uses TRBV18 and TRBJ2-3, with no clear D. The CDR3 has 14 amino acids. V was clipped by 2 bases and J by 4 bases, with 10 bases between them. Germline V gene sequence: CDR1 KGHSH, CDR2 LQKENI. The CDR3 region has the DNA TGTGCCAGCTCACCAGGATCGCAGGCAGATACGCAGTATTTT. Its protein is CASSPGSQADTQYF.

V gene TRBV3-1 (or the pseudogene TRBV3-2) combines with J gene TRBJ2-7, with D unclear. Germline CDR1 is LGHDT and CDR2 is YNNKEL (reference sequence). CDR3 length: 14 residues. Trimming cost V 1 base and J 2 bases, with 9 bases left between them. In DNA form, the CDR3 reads TGTGCCAGCAGCCAAGGCCACCAGCCCTACGAGCAGTACTTC. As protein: CASSQGHQPYEQYF.

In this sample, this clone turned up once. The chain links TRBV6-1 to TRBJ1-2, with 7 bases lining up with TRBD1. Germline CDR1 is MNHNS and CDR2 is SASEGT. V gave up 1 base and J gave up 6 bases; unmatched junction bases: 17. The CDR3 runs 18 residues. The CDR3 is CASSEGRDSPLSNDGYTF. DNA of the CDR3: TGTGCCAGCAGTGAAGGCCGGGACAGCCCCTTAAGCAACGATGGCTACACCTTC.

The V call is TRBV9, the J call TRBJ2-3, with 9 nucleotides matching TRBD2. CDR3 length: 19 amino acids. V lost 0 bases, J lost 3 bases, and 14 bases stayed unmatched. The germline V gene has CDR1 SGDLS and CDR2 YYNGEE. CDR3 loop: CASSVEAGGASGTTDTQYF. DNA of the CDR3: TGTGCCAGCAGCGTAGAGGCCGGGGGGGCTAGCGGGACTACAGATACGCAGTATTTT.

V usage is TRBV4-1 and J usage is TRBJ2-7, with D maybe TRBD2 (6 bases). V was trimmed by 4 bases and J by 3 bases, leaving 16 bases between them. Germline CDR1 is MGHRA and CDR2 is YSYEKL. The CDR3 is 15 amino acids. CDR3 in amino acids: CASSLHTGEIYEQYF. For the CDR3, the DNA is TGCGCCAGCAGCCTACATACGGGAGAGATCTACGAGCAGTACTTC.

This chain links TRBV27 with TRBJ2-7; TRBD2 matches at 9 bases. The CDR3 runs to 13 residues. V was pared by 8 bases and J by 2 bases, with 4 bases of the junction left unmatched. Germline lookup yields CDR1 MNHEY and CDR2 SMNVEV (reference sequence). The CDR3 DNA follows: TGTGCCAGCGGGCTAGCGGGACCCTACGAGCAGTACTTC. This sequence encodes CASGLAGPYEQYF.

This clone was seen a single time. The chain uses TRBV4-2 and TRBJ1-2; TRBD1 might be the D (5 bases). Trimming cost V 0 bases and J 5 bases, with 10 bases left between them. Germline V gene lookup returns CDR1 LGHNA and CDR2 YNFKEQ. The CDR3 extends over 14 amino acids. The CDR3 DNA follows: TGTGCCAGCAGCCAAGATGGGGCAGAATATGGCTACACCTTC. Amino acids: CASSQDGAEYGYTF.

Written as DNA, the CDR3 is TGTGCCAGCAGCTTAGACAGGGGGCGAAATCAGCCCCAGCATTTT. Encoded protein: CASSLDRGRNQPQHF. The V and J genes are TRBV7-6 and TRBJ1-5; 9 nucleotides match TRBD1. Germline assignment: CDR1 SGHVS and CDR2 FNYEAQ. The CDR3 contains 15 residues. The V segment lost 1 base and the J segment 4 bases; nucleotides outside the gene matches: 2.

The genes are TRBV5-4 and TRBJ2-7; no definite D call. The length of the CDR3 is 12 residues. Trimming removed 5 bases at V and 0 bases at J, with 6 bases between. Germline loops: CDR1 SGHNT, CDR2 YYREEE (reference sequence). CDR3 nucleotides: TGTGCCAGCAGTTTTAGCTCCTACGAGCAGTACGTC. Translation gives CASSFSSYEQYV.

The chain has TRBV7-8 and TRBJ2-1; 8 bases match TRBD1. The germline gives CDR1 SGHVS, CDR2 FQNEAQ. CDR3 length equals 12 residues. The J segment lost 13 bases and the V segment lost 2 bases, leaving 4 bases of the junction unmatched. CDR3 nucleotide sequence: TGTGCCAGCAGCTTAAATGGACAGGGCCAGTTCTTC. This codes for CASSLNGQGQFF.